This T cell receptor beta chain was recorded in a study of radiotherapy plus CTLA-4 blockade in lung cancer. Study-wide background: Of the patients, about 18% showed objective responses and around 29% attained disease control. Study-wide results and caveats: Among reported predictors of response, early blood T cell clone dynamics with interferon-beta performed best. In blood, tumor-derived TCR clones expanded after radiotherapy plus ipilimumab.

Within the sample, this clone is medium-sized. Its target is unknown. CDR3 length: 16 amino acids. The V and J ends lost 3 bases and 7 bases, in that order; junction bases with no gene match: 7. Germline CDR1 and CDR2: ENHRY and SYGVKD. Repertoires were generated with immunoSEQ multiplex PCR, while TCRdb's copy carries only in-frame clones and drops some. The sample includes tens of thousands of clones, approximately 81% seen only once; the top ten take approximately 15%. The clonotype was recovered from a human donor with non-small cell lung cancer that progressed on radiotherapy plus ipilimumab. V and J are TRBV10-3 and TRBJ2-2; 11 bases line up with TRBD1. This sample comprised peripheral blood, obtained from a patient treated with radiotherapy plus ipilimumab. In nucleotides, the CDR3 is TGTGCCATCAGTGACTCGGACAGGGGGCTGGTCGGGGAGCTGTTTTTT. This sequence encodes CAISDSDRGLVGELFF.